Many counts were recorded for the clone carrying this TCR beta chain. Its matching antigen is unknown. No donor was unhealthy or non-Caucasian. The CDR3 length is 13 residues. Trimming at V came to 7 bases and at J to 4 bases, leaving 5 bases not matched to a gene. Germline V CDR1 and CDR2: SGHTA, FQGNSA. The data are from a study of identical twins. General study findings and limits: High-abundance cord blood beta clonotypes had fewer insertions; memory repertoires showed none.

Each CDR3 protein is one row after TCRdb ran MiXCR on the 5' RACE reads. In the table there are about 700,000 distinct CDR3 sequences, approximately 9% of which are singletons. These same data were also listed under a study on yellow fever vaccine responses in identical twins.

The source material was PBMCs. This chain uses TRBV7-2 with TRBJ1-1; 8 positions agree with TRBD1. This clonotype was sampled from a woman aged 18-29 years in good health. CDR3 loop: CASNRGGVTEAFF. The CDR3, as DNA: TGTGCCAGCAACAGGGGGGGGGTCACTGAAGCTTTCTTT.